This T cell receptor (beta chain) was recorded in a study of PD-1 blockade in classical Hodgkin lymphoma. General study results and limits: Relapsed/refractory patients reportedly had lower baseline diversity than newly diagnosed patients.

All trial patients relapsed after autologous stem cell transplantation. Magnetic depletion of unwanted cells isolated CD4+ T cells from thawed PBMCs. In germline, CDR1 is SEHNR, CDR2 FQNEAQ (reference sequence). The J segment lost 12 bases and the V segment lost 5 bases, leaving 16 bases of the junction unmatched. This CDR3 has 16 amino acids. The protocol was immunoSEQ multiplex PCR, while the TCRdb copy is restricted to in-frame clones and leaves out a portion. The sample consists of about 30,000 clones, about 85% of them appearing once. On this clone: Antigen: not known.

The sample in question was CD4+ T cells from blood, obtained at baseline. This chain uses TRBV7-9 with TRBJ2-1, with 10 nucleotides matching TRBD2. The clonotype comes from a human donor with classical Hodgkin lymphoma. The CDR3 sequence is CASSITGTSGNRGQFF. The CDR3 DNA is TGTGCCAGCAGCATAACTGGAACTAGCGGGAACCGGGGGCAGTTCTTC.